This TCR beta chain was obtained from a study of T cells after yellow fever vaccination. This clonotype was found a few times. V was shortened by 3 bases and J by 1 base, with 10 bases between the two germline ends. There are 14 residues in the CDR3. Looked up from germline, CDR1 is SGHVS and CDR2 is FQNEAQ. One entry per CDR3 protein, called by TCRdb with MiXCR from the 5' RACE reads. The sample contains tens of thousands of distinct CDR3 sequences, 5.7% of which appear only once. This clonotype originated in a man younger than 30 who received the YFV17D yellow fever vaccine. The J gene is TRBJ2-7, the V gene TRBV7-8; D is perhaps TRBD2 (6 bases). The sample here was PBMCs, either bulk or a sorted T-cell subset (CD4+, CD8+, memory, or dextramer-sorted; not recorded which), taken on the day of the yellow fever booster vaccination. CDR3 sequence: CASSLGGISYEQYV. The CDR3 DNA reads TGTGCCAGCAGCTTGGGCGGGATATCCTACGAGCAGTACGTC.